This T cell receptor beta chain was profiled in a study of PD-L1 blockade in urothelial cancer. TCRdb keeps only in-frame clones here, not all; method: immunoSEQ multiplex PCR. The table has 70,000 to 75,000 clones, 85% to 90% seen once; the top ten hold roughly 3.4%. This CDR3 is built from 15 residues. Looked up from germline, CDR1 is SQVTM and CDR2 is ANQGSEA. Trimming removed 0 bases at V and 9 bases at J, with 21 bases between. The receptor's source is a man aged 60 to 75 with urothelial cancer. The chain combines TRBV29-1 with TRBJ2-7, with TRBD2 as a possible D gene (7 bases). This specimen was PBMCs, taken around atezolizumab (anti-PD-L1) treatment. The CDR3 DNA reads as TGCAGCGTTGAAGAACTAGCGACTCAGGGGTTTGGGCAGTACTTC. As protein: CSVEELATQGFGQYF.